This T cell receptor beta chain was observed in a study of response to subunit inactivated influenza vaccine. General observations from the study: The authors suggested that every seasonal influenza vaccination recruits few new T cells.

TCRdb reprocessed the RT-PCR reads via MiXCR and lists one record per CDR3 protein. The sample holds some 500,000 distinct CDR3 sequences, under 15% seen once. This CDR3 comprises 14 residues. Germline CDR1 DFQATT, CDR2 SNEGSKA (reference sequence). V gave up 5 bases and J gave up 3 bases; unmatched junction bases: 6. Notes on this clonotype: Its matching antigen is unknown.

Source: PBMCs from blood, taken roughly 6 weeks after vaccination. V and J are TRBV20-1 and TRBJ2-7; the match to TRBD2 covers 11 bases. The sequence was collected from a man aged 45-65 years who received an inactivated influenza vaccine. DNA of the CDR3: TGCAGTGCTTTTCGCCTAGCGGGGGGCTACGAGCAGTACTTC. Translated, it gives CSAFRLAGGYEQYF.